A single sample is the source of the 3 T cell receptor beta chains below, sequenced in a study of blood T cell repertoires in COVID-19. The protocol was immunoSEQ multiplex PCR, while the TCRdb copy is restricted to in-frame clones and leaves out a portion. The data show fewer than 250,000 clones, with 82% seen just once and around 5% held by the top ten. The sample consisted of peripheral blood. Every receptor here comes from a woman in her 70s with acute or convalescent COVID-19.

V gene TRBV5-1 combines with J gene TRBJ1-2; perhaps TRBD1 as D (6 bases). This CDR3 is 14 amino acids long. Germline V gene lookup returns CDR1 SGHRS and CDR2 YFSETQ. Trimming pared 0 bases from V and 8 bases from J, leaving 14 bases between. CDR3 sequence reads: CASSLDRTVEGYTF. The DNA for the CDR3 is TGCGCCAGCAGCTTGGATCGGACAGTAGAAGGCTACACCTTC.

The chain has TRBV2 and TRBJ1-5; D may be TRBD1 (5 bases). The V and J ends lost 7 bases and 0 bases respectively, with 13 bases between them. Germline lookup yields CDR1 SNHLY and CDR2 FYNNEI. The CDR3 is 15 amino acids. The CDR3 protein is CASIRERNSNQPQHF. In DNA, the CDR3 is TGTGCCAGCATCAGGGAACGAAATAGCAATCAGCCCCAGCATTTT.

This chain links TRBV19 with TRBJ1-1; D gene ambiguous. The CDR3 is 12 amino acids. Germline V gene data show CDR1 as LNHDA and CDR2 as SQIVND (reference sequence). V lost 6 bases, J lost 7 bases, and 12 bases lay in between. CDR3 residues: CASSHLRSEAFF. The CDR3 DNA is TGTGCCAGTAGCCACTTACGGAGTGAAGCTTTCTTT.